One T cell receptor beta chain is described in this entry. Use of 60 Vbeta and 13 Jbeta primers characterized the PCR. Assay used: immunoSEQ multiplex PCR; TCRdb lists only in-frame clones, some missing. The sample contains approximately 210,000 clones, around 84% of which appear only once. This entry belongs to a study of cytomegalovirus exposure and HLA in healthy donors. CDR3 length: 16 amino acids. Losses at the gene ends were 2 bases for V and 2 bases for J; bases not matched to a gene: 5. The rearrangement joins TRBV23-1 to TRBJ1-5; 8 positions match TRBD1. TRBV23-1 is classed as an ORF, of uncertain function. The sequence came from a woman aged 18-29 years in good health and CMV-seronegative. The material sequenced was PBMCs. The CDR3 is CASSQDRGVGNQPQHF. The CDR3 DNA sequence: TGCGCCAGCAGTCAAGACAGGGGTGTTGGCAATCAGCCCCAGCATTTT.